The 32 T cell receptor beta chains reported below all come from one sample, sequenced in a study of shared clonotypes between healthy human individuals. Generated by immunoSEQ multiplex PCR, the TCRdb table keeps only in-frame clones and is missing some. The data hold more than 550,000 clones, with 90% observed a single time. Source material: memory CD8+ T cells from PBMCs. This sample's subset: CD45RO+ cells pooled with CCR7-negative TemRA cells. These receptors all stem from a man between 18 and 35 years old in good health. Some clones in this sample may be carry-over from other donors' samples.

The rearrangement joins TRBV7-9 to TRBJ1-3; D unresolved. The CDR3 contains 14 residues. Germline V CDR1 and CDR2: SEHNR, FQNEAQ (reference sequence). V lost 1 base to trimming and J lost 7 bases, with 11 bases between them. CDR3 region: CASSLDGLWNTIYF. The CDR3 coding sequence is TGTGCCAGCAGCTTAGACGGCCTGTGGAACACCATATATTTT.

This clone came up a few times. The CDR3 is CASSVGHGTSATDTQYF. CDR3 DNA sequence: TGTGCCAGCAGCGTAGGGCATGGGACATCTGCCACAGATACGCAGTATTTT. The rearrangement joins TRBV9 to TRBJ2-3; tentative D call: TRBD1 (6 bases). CDR1 is SGDLS, CDR2 YYNGEE, per germline. CDR3 length: 17 residues. Deletions cut 0 bases from V and 2 bases from J, with 16 bases between.

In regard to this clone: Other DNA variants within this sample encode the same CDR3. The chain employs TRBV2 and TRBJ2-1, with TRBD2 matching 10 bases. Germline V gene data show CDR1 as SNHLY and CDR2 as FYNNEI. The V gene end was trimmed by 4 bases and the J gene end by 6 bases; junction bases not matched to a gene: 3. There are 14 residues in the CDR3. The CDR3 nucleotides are TGTGCCAGCAGTGTGCTAGCGGGAGTCAATGAGCAGTTCTTC. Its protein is CASSVLAGVNEQFF.

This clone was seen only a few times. CDR3 loop: CASSPRTRGYTF. Written as DNA, the CDR3 is TGTGCCAGCAGCCCGAGGACGAGGGGCTACACCTTC. The gene calls are TRBV7-2 and TRBJ1-2; D not certain. The germline V gene encodes CDR1 SGHTA and CDR2 FQGNSA. The CDR3 has 12 residues. Deletions cut 5 bases from V and 8 bases from J, with 12 bases between.

The CDR3 sequence is CASSGAGAYQETQYF. The CDR3 DNA sequence: TGTGCCAGCAGTGGGGCAGGGGCGTACCAAGAGACCCAGTACTTC. This chain links TRBV25-1 with TRBJ2-5, with D possibly TRBD1 on 6 matching bases. Germline values: CDR1 MGHDK, CDR2 SYGVNS. With 4 bases removed from V and 0 bases from J, the gap between germline ends came to 12 bases. The CDR3 is 15 amino acids.

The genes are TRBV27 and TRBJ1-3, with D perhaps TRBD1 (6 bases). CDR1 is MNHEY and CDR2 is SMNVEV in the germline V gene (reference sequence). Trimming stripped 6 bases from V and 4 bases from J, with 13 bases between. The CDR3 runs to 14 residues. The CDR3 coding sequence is TGTGCCAGCAGGAAACAGGGAGGCGGAAACACCATATATTTT. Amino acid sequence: CASRKQGGGNTIYF.

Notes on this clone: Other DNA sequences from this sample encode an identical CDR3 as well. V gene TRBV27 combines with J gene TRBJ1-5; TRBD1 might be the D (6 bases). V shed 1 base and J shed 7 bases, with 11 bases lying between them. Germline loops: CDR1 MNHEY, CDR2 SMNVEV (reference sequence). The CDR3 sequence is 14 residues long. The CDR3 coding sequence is TGTGCCAGCAGTTTATTAGGCGGGGGCCAGCCCCAGCATTTT. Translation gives CASSLLGGGQPQHF.

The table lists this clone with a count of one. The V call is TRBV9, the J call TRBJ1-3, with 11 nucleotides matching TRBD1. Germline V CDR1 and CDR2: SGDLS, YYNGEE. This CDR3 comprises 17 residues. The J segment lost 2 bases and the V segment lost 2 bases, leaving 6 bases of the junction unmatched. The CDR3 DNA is TGTGCCAGCAGCGTCCGGGACAGGGGGTGGACTGGAAACACCATATATTTT. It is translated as CASSVRDRGWTGNTIYF.

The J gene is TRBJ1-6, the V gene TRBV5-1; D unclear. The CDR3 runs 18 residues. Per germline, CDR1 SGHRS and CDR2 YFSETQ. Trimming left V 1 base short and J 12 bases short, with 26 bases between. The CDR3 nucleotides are TGCGCCAGCAGCTTGAATCTACGGTTGCGGGGATCGGATTTACCCCTCCACTTT. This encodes CASSLNLRLRGSDLPLHF.

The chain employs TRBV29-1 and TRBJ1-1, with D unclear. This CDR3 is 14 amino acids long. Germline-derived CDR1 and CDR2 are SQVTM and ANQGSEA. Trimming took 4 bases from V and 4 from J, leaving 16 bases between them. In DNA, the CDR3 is TGCAGCGTTGTTGGTGGGGAGTTGGGCACTGAAGCTTTCTTT. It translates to CSVVGGELGTEAFF.

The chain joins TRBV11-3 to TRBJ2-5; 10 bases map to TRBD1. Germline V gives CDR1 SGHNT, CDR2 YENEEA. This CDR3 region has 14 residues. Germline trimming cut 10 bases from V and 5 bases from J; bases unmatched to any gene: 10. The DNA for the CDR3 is TGTGCCAACCCGGGGGACAGGGGACAGGAGACCCAGTACTTC. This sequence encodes CANPGDRGQETQYF.

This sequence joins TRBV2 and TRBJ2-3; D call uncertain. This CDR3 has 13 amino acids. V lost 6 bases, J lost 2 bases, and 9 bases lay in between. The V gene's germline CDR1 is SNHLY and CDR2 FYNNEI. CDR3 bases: TGTGCCAGCAGGGGCTCAGACACAGATACGCAGTATTTT. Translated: CASRGSDTDTQYF. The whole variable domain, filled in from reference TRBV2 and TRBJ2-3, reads EPEVTQTPSHQVTQMGQEVILRCVPISNHLYFYWYRQILGQKVEFLVSFYNNEISEKSEIFDDQFSVERPDGSNFTLKIRSTKLEDSAMYFCASRGSDTDTQYFGPGTRLTVL.

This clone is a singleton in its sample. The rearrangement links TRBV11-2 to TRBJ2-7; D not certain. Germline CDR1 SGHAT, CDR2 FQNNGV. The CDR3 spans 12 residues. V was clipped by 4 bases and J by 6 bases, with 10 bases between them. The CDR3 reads CASSSLWAEQYF. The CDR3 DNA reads TGTGCCAGCAGCTCCTTGTGGGCCGAGCAGTACTTC.

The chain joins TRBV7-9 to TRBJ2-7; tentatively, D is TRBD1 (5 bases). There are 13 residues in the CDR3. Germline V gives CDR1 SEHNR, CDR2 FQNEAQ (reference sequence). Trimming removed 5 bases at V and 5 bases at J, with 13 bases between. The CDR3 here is CASSPLGQNEQYF. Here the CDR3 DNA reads TGTGCCAGCAGCCCTTTGGGGCAGAACGAGCAGTACTTC.

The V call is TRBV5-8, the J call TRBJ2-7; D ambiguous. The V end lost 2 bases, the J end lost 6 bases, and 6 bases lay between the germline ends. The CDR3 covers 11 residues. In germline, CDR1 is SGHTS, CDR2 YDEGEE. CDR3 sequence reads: CASSFVGEQYF. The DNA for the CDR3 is TGTGCCAGCAGCTTTGTGGGCGAGCAGTACTTC.

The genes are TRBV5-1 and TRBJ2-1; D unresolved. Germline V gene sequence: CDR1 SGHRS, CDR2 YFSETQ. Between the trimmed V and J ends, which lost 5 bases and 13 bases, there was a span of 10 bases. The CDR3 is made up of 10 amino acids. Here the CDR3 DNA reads TGCGCCAGCAGGGGGAAGAGCCAGTTCTTC. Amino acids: CASRGKSQFF.

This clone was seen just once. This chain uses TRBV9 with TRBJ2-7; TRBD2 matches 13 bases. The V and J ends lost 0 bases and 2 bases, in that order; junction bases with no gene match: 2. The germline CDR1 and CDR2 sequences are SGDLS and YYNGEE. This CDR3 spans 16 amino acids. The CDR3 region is CASSVGGTSGTYEQYF. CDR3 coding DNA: TGTGCCAGCAGCGTAGGTGGGACTAGCGGGACCTACGAGCAGTACTTC.

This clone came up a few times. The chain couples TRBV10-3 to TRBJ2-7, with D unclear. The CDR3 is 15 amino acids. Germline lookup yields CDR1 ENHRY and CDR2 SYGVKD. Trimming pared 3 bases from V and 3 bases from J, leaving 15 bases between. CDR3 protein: CAISDFSRENYEQYF. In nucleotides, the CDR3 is TGTGCCATCAGTGATTTCAGTAGGGAAAACTACGAGCAGTACTTC.

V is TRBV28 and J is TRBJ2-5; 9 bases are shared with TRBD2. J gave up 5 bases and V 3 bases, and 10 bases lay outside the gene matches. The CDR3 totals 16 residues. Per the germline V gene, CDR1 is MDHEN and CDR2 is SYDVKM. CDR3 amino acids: CASSFTLAGGGETQYF. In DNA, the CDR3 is TGTGCCAGCAGTTTTACCCTCGCGGGAGGGGGGGAGACCCAGTACTTC.

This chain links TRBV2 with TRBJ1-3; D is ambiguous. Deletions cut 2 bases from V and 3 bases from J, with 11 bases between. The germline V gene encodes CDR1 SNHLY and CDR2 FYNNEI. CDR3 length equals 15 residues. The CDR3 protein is CASSEIRAGGNTIYF. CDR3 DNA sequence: TGTGCCAGCAGTGAAATCCGGGCGGGTGGAAACACCATATATTTT.

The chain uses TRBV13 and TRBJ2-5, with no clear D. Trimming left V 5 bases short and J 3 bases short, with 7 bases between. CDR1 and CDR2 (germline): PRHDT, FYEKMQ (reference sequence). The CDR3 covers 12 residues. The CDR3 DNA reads TGTGCCAGCAGCGAACAGAAAGAGACCCAGTACTTC. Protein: CASSEQKETQYF.

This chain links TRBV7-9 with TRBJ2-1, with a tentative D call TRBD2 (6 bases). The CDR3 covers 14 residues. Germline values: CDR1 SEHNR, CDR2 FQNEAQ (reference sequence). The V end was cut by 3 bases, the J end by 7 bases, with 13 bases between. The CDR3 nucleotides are TGTGCCAGCAGCTTGCTGAGTCGGGGGAATGAGCAGTTCTTC. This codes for CASSLLSRGNEQFF. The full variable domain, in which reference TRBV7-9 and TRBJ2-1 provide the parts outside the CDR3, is DTGVSQNPRHKITKRGQNVTFRCDPISEHNRLYWYRQTLGQGPEFLTYFQNEAQLEKSRLLSDRFSAERPKGSFSTLEIQRTEQGDSAMYLCASSLLSRGNEQFFGPGTRLTVL.

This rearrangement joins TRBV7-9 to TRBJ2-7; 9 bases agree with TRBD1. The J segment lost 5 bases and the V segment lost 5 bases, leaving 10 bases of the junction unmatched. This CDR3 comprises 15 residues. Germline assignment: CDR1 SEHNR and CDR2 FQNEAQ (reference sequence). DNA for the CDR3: TGTGCCAGCAGCCCGCCGGGACAGGGTAACCACGAGCAGTACTTC. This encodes CASSPPGQGNHEQYF. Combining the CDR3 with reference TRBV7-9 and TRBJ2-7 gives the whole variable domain DTGVSQNPRHKITKRGQNVTFRCDPISEHNRLYWYRQTLGQGPEFLTYFQNEAQLEKSRLLSDRFSAERPKGSFSTLEIQRTEQGDSAMYLCASSPPGQGNHEQYFGPGTRLTVT.

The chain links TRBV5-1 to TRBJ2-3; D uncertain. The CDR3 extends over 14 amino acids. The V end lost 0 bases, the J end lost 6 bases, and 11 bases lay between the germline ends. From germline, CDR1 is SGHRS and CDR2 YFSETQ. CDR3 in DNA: TGCGCCAGCAGCTTGGTGTCTCTTAGGGATACGCAGTATTTT. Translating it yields CASSLVSLRDTQYF. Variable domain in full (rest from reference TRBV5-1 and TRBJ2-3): KAGVTQTPRYLIKTRGQQVTLSCSPISGHRSVSWYQQTPGQGLQFLFEYFSETQRNKGNFPGRFSGRQFSNSRSEMNVSTLELGDSALYLCASSLVSLRDTQYFGPGTRLTVL.

The CDR3 region is CASSIELAGTGELFF. Here the CDR3 DNA reads TGTGCCAGTAGTATAGAACTAGCGGGGACCGGGGAGCTGTTTTTT. The rearrangement joins TRBV19 to TRBJ2-2; 10 bases map to TRBD2. The junction had 0 bases not matched to a gene; V was cut back by 0 bases and J by 5 bases. CDR1 LNHDA and CDR2 SQIVND come from the germline V gene (reference sequence). The CDR3 is 15 residues long.

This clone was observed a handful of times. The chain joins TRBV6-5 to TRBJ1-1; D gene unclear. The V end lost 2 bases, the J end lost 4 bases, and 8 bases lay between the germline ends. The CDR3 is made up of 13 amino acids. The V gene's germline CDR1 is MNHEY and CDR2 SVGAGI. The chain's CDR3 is CASSYGEGTEAFF. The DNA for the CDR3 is TGTGCCAGCAGTTACGGGGAAGGCACTGAAGCTTTCTTT.

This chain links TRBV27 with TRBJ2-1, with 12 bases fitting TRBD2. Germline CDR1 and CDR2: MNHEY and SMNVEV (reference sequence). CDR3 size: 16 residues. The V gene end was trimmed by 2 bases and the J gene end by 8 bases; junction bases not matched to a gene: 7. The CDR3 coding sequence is TGTGCCAGCAGTTTACGAGGACTAGCGGGAAGGGATGAGCAGTTCTTC. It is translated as CASSLRGLAGRDEQFF.

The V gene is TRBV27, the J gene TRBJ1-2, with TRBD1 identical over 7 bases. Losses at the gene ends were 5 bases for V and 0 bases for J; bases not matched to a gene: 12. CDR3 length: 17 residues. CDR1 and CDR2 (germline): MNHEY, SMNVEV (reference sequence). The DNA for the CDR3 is TGTGCCAGCAGTCCAGCAGGGGGACGGCTGACTAACTATGGCTACACCTTC. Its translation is CASSPAGGRLTNYGYTF.

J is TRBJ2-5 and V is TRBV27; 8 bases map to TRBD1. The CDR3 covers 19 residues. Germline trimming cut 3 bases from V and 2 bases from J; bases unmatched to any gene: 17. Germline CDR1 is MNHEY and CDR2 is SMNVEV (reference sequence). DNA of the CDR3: TGTGCCAGCAGTTTCCTCGGGACAGGTCATGCGCCGGCGCAAGAGACCCAGTACTTC. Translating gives CASSFLGTGHAPAQETQYF.

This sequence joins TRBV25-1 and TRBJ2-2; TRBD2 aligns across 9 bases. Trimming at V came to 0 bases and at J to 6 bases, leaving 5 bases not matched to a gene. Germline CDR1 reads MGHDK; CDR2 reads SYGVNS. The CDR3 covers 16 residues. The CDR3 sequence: CASSEYLLAGPGELFF. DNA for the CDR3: TGTGCCAGCAGTGAATATCTGCTAGCGGGACCCGGGGAGCTGTTTTTT.

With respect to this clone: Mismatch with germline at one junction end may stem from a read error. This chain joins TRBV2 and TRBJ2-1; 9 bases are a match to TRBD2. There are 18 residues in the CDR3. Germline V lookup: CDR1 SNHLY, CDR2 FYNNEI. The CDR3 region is CASRETSGTAISYNEQFF. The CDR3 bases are TGTGCCAGCCGTGAGACTAGCGGAACCGCGATATCTTACAATGAGCAGTTCTTC. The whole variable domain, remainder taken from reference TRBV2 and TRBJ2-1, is EPEVTQTPSHQVTQMGQEVILRCVPISNHLYFYWYRQILGQKVEFLVSFYNNEISEKSEIFDDQFSVERPDGSNFTLKIRSTKLEDSAMYFCASRETSGTAISYNEQFFGPGTRLTVL.

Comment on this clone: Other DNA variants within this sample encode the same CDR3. CDR3 sequence reads: CASSPQETQYF. CDR3 nucleotides: TGTGCCAGCAGCCCTCAAGAGACCCAGTACTTC. This rearrangement joins TRBV7-6 to TRBJ2-5, with no clear D. V dropped 5 bases and J dropped 2 bases, with 3 bases sitting between them. The CDR3 spans 11 residues. CDR1 and CDR2 (germline): SGHVS, FNYEAQ.